This T cell receptor beta chain was sequenced for a study of blood T cell repertoires in COVID-19. Across the whole study: COVID-19 samples collected from the United States, Italy and Spain covered acute and convalescent phases.

TCRdb keeps only in-frame clones here, not all; method: immunoSEQ multiplex PCR. The sample holds a few hundred thousand clones; approximately 89% are singletons and the top ten take roughly 4%. The CDR3 runs to 15 residues. Germline CDR1 reads SGDLS; CDR2 reads YYNGEE. Trimming stripped 0 bases from V and 4 bases from J, with 13 bases between. Material: peripheral blood. The TCR originated in a woman aged 60-75 years with COVID-19, enrolled during active disease. This chain joins TRBV9 and TRBJ1-2; D is perhaps TRBD1 (6 bases). For the CDR3, the DNA is TGTGCCAGCAGCGTAGGTCCCACAGGGCCCTATGGCTACACCTTC. It specifies CASSVGPTGPYGYTF.